Given below is one T cell receptor beta chain in context. This record belongs to a study of T cell changes during pregnancy in multiple sclerosis. The repertoire was sequenced with immunoSEQ multiplex PCR; TCRdb's copy has only in-frame clones and lacks some. The sample holds some 20,000 clones, 80% to 90% seen once. The CDR3 runs 16 residues. After removal of 4 bases from V and 2 bases from J, the junction contained 8 bases not matched to a gene. Germline V CDR1 and CDR2: LGHNA, YNFKEQ. The chain has TRBV4-2 and TRBJ2-3, with 8 bases aligning to TRBD2. Source: CD8+ T cells from peripheral blood mononuclear cells, taken in the second trimester of pregnancy. The TCR was taken from a female donor in good health, enrolled as a control in a pregnancy study. CDR3 protein: CASSRRELAATDTQYF. Written as DNA, the CDR3 is TGTGCCAGCAGCCGTAGGGAACTAGCGGCCACAGATACGCAGTATTTT.